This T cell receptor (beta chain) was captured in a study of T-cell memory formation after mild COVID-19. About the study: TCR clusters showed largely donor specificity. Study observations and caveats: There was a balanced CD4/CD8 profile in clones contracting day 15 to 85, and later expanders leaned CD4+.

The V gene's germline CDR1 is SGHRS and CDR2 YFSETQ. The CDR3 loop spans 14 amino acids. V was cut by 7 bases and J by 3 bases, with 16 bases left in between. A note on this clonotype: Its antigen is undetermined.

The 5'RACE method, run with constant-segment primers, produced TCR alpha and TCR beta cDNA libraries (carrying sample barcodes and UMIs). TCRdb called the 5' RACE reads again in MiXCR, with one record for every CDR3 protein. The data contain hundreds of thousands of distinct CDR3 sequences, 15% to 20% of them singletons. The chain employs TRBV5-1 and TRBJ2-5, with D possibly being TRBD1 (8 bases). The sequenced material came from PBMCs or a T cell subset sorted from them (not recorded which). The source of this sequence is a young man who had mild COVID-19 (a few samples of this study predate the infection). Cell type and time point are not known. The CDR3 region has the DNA TGCGCCAGCTCCTGGACAGGGAGGGAAGAGACCCAGTACTTC. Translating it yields CASSWTGREETQYF.